The 8 T cell receptor beta chains listed next were all sequenced from one sample in a study of cytotoxic CD8 clonotypes in ibrutinib-treated CLL. The repertoire was sequenced with immunoSEQ multiplex PCR; TCRdb's copy has only in-frame clones and lacks some. The sample holds more than 110,000 clones, more than 75% seen once. The specimen comprised PBMCs, sampled after 24 months of ibrutinib treatment. The receptors come from a human donor with chronic lymphocytic leukemia.

In its sample, this clone was seen once. The chain has TRBV9 and TRBJ2-4, with D unclear. V was cut by 0 bases and J by 8 bases, with 12 bases left in between. Germline V gives CDR1 SGDLS, CDR2 YYNGEE. The CDR3 length is 14 residues. The CDR3 loop reads CASSVDPSKDIQYF. DNA for the CDR3: TGTGCCAGCAGCGTAGATCCCAGTAAAGACATTCAGTACTTC.

V and J are TRBV2 and TRBJ2-6; no definite D call. Trimming removed 4 bases at V and 0 bases at J, with 7 bases between. The CDR3 is 15 amino acids. From germline, CDR1 is SNHLY and CDR2 FYNNEI. In nucleotides, the CDR3 is TGTGCCAGCAGTGGCGGTCACTCTGGGGCCAACGTCCTGACTTTC. Protein: CASSGGHSGANVLTF.

This rearrangement joins TRBV5-6 to TRBJ2-7; D perhaps matches TRBD2 (7 bases). Trimming took off 6 bases at V and 2 bases at J, with 24 bases between the two ends. Germline V gene lookup returns CDR1 SGHDT and CDR2 YYEEEE. The CDR3 contains 17 residues. The CDR3 here is CASTRGGGLHTPYEQYF. The CDR3 DNA is TGTGCCAGCACCCGGGGAGGGGGACTACACACCCCCTACGAGCAGTACTTC. Using reference TRBV5-6 and TRBJ2-7 for the parts outside the CDR3, the full variable domain is DAGVTQSPTHLIKTRGQQVTLRCSPKSGHDTVSWYQQALGQGPQFIFQYYEEEERQRGNFPDRFSGHQFPNYSSELNVNALLLGDSALYLCASTRGGGLHTPYEQYFGPGTRLTVT.

This clone has just one count. This sequence joins TRBV28 and TRBJ1-5; the D gene is possibly TRBD1 (5 bases). The germline gives CDR1 MDHEN, CDR2 SYDVKM. V lost 1 base, J lost 4 bases, and 20 bases lay in between. The CDR3 extends over 18 amino acids. The CDR3 region is CASSLLGLATASNQPQHF. As DNA, the CDR3 is TGTGCCAGCAGTTTATTAGGGCTCGCGACAGCTTCTAATCAGCCCCAGCATTTT.

This rearrangement joins TRBV2 to TRBJ1-5, with 8 bases matching TRBD1. Germline V lookup: CDR1 SNHLY, CDR2 FYNNEI. This CDR3 is 13 amino acids long. V gave up 4 bases and J gave up 5 bases; unmatched junction bases: 1. The CDR3 DNA reads TGTGCCAGCAGTGCAGGGGGCCATCAGCCCCAGCATTTT. Translated: CASSAGGHQPQHF.

The chain carries TRBV5-6 and TRBJ1-1; D might be TRBD1 (5 bases). V was cut by 4 bases and J by 4 bases, with 20 bases left in between. The CDR3 totals 16 residues. Per germline, CDR1 SGHDT and CDR2 YYEEEE. For the CDR3, the DNA is TGTGCCAGCAGCCCTGGGGTTGGGGTGGGGGGCACTGAAGCTTTCTTT. Amino acids: CASSPGVGVGGTEAFF.

This chain uses TRBV7-8 with TRBJ1-1; D gene uncertain. There are 14 residues in the CDR3. The V end was cut by 1 base, the J end by 1 base, with 7 bases between. Germline CDR1 and CDR2: SGHVS and FQNEAQ. The CDR3: CASSLVTGNTEAFF. The CDR3 nucleotides read TGTGCCAGCAGCTTAGTGACGGGGAACACTGAAGCTTTCTTT.

This clone was counted once. The J gene is TRBJ2-2, the V gene TRBV11-3; tentatively, D is TRBD2 (5 bases). The CDR3 contains 13 residues. Germline loops: CDR1 SGHNT, CDR2 YENEEA. V gave up 3 bases and J gave up 4 bases, with 6 bases separating them. The CDR3 region is CASSFGVTGELFF. Here the CDR3 DNA reads TGTGCCAGCAGCTTCGGGGTCACCGGGGAGCTGTTTTTT.